In its sample, the clone carrying this TCR beta chain was seen once. The antigen is undetermined. Trimming took off 1 base at V and 2 bases at J, with 9 bases between the two ends. From germline, CDR1 is SGDLS and CDR2 YYNGEE. The CDR3 sequence is 14 residues long. The table came from immunoSEQ multiplex PCR; TCRdb's copy has only in-frame clones and leaves some out. Of tens of thousands of clones in the sample, 80% to 85% are singletons; the top ten hold around 3.1%. This sample is part of a study of PD-1 blockade in classical Hodgkin lymphoma. The overall study: On a schedule of every 2 weeks, patients received nivolumab 3 mg/kg intravenously.

Study outcomes and limitations: Newly diagnosed patients were said to have less baseline TCR diversity than healthy donors did. Newly diagnosed patients had diversity similar to the baseline diversity of complete responders.

Time point specified: cycle 4 day 1 (C4D1), after five to seven weeks of nivolumab. Each patient relapsed following autologous stem cell transplantation, and prior brentuximab vedotin exposure differed. Out of thawed PBMCs, magnetic negative selection purified CD4+ T cells. Specimen: CD4+ T cells from blood, collected before the fourth cycle of nivolumab. The TCR comes from a human donor with classical Hodgkin lymphoma. The V call is TRBV9, the J call TRBJ2-5, with TRBD1 as a possible D gene (5 bases). The CDR3 DNA reads as TGTGCCAGCAGCGTACTAGGGGATCAAGAGACCCAGTACTTC. Translating it yields CASSVLGDQETQYF.